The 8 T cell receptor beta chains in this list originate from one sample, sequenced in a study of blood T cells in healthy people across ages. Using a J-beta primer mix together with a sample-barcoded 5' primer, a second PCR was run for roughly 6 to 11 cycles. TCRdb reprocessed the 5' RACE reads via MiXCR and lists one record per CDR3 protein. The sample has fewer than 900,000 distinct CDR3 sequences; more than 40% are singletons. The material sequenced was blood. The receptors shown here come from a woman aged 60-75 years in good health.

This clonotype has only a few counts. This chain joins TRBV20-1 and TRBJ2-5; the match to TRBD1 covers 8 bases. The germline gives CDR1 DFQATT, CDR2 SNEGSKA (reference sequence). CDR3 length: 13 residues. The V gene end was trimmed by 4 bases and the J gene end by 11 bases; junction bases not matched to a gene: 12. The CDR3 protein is CSATRTGSNEQYF. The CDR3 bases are TGCAGTGCTACCCGGACAGGGTCCAATGAGCAGTACTTC.

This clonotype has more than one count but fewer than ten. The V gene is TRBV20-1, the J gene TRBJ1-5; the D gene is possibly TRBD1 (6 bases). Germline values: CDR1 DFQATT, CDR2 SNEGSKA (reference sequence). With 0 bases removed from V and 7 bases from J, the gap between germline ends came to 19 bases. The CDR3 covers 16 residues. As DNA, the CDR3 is TGCAGTGCTAGAGATCTGAGGGGGGGGGAGGTCCAGCCCCAGCATTTT. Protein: CSARDLRGGEVQPQHF.

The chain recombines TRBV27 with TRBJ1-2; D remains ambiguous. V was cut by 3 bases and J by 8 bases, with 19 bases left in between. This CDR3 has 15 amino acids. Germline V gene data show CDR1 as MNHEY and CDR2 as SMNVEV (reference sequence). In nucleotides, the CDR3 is TGTGCCAGCAGTTTTTACGATACAGAAGTACGAGGCTACACCTTC. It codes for CASSFYDTEVRGYTF.

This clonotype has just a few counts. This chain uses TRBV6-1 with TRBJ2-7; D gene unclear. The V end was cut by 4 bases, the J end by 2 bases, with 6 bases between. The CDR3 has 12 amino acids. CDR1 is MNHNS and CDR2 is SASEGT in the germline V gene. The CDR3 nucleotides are TGTGCCAGCAGTGGCTCTACCTACGAGCAGTACTTC. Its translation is CASSGSTYEQYF.

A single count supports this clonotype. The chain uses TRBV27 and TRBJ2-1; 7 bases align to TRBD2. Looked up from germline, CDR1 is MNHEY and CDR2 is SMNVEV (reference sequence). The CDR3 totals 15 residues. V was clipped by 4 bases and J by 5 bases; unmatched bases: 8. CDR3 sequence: CASSSRDYFDNEQFF. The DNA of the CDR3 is TGTGCCAGCAGTTCCCGGGACTATTTCGACAATGAGCAGTTCTTC.

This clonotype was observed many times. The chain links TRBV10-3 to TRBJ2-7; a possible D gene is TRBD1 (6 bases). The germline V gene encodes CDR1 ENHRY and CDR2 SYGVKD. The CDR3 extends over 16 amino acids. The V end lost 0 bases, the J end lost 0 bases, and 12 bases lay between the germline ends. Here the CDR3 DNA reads TGTGCCATCAGTGAGTCGGGGACATTGGGCTCCTACGAGCAGTACTTC. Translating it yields CAISESGTLGSYEQYF.

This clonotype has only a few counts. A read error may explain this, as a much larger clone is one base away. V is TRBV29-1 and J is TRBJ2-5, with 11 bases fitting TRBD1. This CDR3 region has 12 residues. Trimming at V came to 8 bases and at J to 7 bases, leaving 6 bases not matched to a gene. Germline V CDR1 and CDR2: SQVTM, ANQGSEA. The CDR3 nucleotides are TGCAGCCTGGACAGGGGGCGTGGGACCCAGTACTTC. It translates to CSLDRGRGTQYF.

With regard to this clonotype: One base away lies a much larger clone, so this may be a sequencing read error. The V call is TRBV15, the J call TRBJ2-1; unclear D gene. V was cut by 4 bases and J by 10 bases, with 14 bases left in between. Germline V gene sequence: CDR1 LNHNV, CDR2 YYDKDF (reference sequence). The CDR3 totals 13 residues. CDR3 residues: CATSNQDPYEQFF. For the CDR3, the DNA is TGTGCCACCAGCAACCAGGACCCCTACGAGCAGTTCTTC.